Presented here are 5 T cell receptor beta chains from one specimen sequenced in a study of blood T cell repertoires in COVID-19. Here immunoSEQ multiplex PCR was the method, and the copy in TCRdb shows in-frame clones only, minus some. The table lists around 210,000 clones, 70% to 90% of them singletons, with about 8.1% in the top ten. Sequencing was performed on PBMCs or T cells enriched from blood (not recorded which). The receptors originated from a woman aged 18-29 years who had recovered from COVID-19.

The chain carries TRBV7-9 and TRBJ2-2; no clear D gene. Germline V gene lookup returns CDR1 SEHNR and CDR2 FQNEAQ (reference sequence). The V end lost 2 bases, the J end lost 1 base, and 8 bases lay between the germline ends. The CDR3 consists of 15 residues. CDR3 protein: CASSLQRGNTGELFF. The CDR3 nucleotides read TGTGCCAGCAGCTTACAGAGAGGGAACACCGGGGAGCTGTTTTTT. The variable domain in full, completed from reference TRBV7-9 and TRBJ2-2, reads DTGVSQNPRHKITKRGQNVTFRCDPISEHNRLYWYRQTLGQGPEFLTYFQNEAQLEKSRLLSDRFSAERPKGSFSTLEIQRTEQGDSAMYLCASSLQRGNTGELFFGEGSRLTVL.

The CDR3 region has the DNA TGTGCCAGCAATGGGCCAGGGGGCATAGCTTTCTTT. It encodes CASNGPGGIAFF. J is TRBJ1-1 and V is TRBV27, with TRBD1 matching 8 bases. CDR1 and CDR2 (germline): MNHEY, SMNVEV (reference sequence). With 7 bases clipped from V and 10 bases from J, the junction kept 8 bases outside the gene matches. CDR3 length equals 12 residues.

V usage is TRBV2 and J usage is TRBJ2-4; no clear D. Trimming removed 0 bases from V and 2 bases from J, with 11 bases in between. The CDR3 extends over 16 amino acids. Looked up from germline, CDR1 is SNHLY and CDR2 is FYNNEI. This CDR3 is CASSEAFMQTKNIQYF. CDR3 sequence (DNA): TGTGCCAGCAGTGAAGCGTTCATGCAGACCAAAAACATTCAGTACTTC.

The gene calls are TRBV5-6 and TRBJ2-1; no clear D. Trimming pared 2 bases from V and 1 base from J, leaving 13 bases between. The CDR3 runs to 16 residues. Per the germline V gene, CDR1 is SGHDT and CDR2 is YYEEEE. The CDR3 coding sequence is TGTGCCAGCAGCTTCATTTCGGTTGGTTCCTACAATGAGCAGTTCTTC. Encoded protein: CASSFISVGSYNEQFF.

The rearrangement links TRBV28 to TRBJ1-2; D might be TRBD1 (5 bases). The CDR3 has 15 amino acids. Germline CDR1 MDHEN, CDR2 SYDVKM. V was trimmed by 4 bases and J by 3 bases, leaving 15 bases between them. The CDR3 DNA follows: TGTGCCAGCAGTTCCAACCCACAGGCTGACTATGGCTACACCTTC. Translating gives CASSSNPQADYGYTF.